These 10 T cell receptor beta chains were all obtained from the same sample, sequenced in a study of blood T cell repertoires in COVID-19. Assay used: immunoSEQ multiplex PCR; TCRdb lists only in-frame clones, some missing. The sample lists over 150,000 clones; approximately 80% were seen once. The sequenced sample consisted of peripheral blood. Every receptor here comes from a woman aged 55-75 years with acute or convalescent COVID-19.

This chain joins TRBV3-1 (or the pseudogene TRBV3-2) and TRBJ2-1; 15 nucleotides agree with TRBD2. Germline V gene data show CDR1 as LGHDT and CDR2 as YNNKEL (reference sequence). V gave up 4 bases and J gave up 14 bases; unmatched junction bases: 9. The CDR3 covers 15 residues. The CDR3 here is CASSPAGTSGGREFF. CDR3 nucleotide sequence: TGTGCCAGCAGCCCTGCCGGGACTAGCGGGGGGAGGGAGTTCTTC.

In this sample, this clone turned up once. V is TRBV6-5 and J is TRBJ2-5; TRBD2 aligns across 8 bases. V dropped 6 bases and J dropped 4; count of bases not matched to a gene: 10. The length of the CDR3 is 15 residues. Germline V lookup: CDR1 MNHEY, CDR2 SVGAGI. The CDR3 DNA follows: TGTGCCAGCAGACTACTAGCGGCGGATTCAGAGACCCAGTACTTC. Protein sequence: CASRLLAADSETQYF.

The count of this clone is one. The chain joins TRBV7-9 to TRBJ2-2; 7 bases match TRBD1. CDR3 length equals 19 residues. Germline CDR1 is SEHNR and CDR2 is FQNEAQ (reference sequence). V was pared by 2 bases and J by 5 bases, with 17 bases of the junction left unmatched. The CDR3 is CASSLPSGTVTLYTGELFF. The CDR3 coding sequence is TGTGCCAGCAGCTTACCATCCGGGACAGTTACCCTTTATACCGGGGAGCTGTTTTTT.

This sequence joins TRBV4-1 and TRBJ1-4; D call uncertain. CDR1 and CDR2 (germline): MGHRA, YSYEKL. V was clipped by 4 bases and J by 3 bases, with 12 bases between them. The CDR3 length is 15 residues. Here the CDR3 DNA reads TGCGCCAGCAGCCCACCCGGGAAGGCTAATGAAAAACTGTTTTTT. Amino acid sequence: CASSPPGKANEKLFF.

This clone occurred a few times. The genes are TRBV5-1 and TRBJ1-4; D is undetermined. CDR3 length: 14 amino acids. The germline V gene has CDR1 SGHRS and CDR2 YFSETQ. V was pared by 7 bases and J by 7 bases, with 17 bases between. Here the CDR3 reads CASRMGLGSEKLFF. The CDR3 nucleotides are TGCGCCAGCCGTATGGGTTTAGGGAGTGAAAAACTGTTTTTT.

The chain joins TRBV5-6 to TRBJ1-5, with a weak D call TRBD1 (5 bases). Germline-derived CDR1 and CDR2 are SGHDT and YYEEEE. With 3 bases removed from V and 4 bases from J, the gap between germline ends came to 14 bases. The CDR3 contains 15 residues. As DNA, the CDR3 is TGTGCCAGCAGCTCCCTTGGGGAGGGGAATCAGCCCCAGCATTTT. It translates to CASSSLGEGNQPQHF.

The chain is built from TRBV6-5 and TRBJ2-7; D gene uncertain. Germline-derived CDR1 and CDR2 are MNHEY and SVGAGI. Trimming removed 7 bases from V and 2 bases from J, with 12 bases in between. There are 13 residues in the CDR3. The CDR3 loop is CASTSLVPYEQYF. The DNA of the CDR3 is TGTGCCAGCACCTCACTCGTCCCCTACGAGCAGTACTTC.

The J gene is TRBJ1-4, the V gene TRBV3-1 (or the pseudogene TRBV3-2); tentatively, D is TRBD1 (6 bases). The CDR3 runs 15 residues. Germline-derived CDR1 and CDR2 are LGHDT and YNNKEL (reference sequence). V lost 3 bases, J lost 6 bases, and 14 bases lay in between. As DNA, the CDR3 is TGTGCCAGCAGCCAGACACAGGGTCTGGATGAAAAACTGTTTTTT. Its translation is CASSQTQGLDEKLFF.

This clone was found once. V gene TRBV19 combines with J gene TRBJ2-1; TRBD1 might be the D (6 bases). V gave up 6 bases and J gave up 1 base, with 13 bases separating them. The CDR3 runs 15 residues. In germline, CDR1 is LNHDA, CDR2 SQIVND (reference sequence). This chain's CDR3 is CASRTDRTSYNEQFF. The DNA for the CDR3 is TGTGCCAGTAGGACCGACAGGACATCCTACAATGAGCAGTTCTTC.

This chain links TRBV3-1 (or the pseudogene TRBV3-2) with TRBJ1-2; D not resolved. Per the germline V gene, CDR1 is LGHDT and CDR2 is YNNKEL (reference sequence). The CDR3 contains 13 residues. The germline V and J ends were trimmed by 0 bases and 4 bases, with 6 bases remaining between them. The CDR3 sequence is CASSQDTAYGYTF. In DNA form, the CDR3 reads TGTGCCAGCAGCCAAGATACAGCCTATGGCTACACCTTC.